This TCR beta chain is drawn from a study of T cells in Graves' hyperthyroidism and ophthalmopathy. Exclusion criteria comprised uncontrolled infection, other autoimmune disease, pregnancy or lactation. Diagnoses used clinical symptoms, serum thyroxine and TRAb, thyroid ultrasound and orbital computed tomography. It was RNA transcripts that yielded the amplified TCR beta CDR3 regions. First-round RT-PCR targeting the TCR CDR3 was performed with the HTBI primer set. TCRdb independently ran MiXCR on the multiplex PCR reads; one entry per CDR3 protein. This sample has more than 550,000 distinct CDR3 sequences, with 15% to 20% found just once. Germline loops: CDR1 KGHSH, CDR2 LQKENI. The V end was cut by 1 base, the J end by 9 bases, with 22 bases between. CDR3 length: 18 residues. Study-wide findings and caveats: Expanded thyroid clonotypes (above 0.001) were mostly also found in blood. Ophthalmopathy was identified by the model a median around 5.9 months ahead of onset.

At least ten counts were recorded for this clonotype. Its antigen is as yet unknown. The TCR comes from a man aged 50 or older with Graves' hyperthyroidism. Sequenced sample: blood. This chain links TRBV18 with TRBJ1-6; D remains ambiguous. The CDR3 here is CASSPLSYDQKAGSPLHF. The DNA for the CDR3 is TGTGCCAGCTCACCACTCTCCTATGACCAGAAAGCTGGTTCACCCCTCCACTTT.